This T cell receptor beta chain was recovered during a study of cytomegalovirus exposure and HLA in healthy donors. Germline values: CDR1 SNHLY, CDR2 FYNNEI. CDR3 size: 13 residues. The J segment lost 6 bases and the V segment lost 7 bases, leaving 8 bases of the junction unmatched. Worth noting for this clone: Antigen unknown.

Study observations and caveats: It was likely that a cluster of highly shared sequence variants was a sequencing artifact. HLA alleles showed associations with 15,000 to 20,000 TCR beta sequences in a later analysis, at a 0.05 false discovery rate. Cytomegalovirus status was reportedly diagnosed by the classifier with high sensitivity and specificity. There were a few CMV-associated chains whose specificity for CMV antigens was confirmed in vitro.

PCR primers comprised 60 Vbeta and 13 Jbeta primers. The table came from immunoSEQ multiplex PCR; TCRdb's copy has only in-frame clones and leaves some out. The sample yields some 150,000 clones, more than 80% seen once. V usage is TRBV2 and J usage is TRBJ2-7; 8 bases are a match to TRBD2. The TCR sequence derives from a woman aged 50 to 60 in good health and CMV-seronegative. Sequencing was carried out using PBMCs. CDR3 sequence reads: CASTLGLVGEQYF. The CDR3 region has the DNA TGTGCCAGCACCCTGGGACTAGTTGGCGAGCAGTACTTC.